The 7 T cell receptor beta chains below were found in one sample sequenced in a study of blood T cell repertoires in COVID-19. Profiled with immunoSEQ multiplex PCR; TCRdb holds only in-frame clones, not every one. Among roughly 72,000 clones listed, around nine tenths were seen once. Sequences were obtained from peripheral blood. These receptors were obtained from a human donor in a cohort sampled during active COVID-19.

This sequence joins TRBV11-2 and TRBJ1-3; D unclear. Germline V gene data show CDR1 as SGHAT and CDR2 as FQNNGV. The CDR3 runs to 17 residues. Trimming shortened V by 3 bases and J by 0 bases, and 15 bases separated the two germline ends. In nucleotides, the CDR3 is TGTGCCAGCAGCTTGTTCGTAGGACGGGGCTCTGGAAACACCATATATTTT. The encoded protein is CASSLFVGRGSGNTIYF.

The chain uses TRBV11-2 and TRBJ2-5; D possibly corresponds to TRBD1 (6 bases). CDR1 is SGHAT, CDR2 FQNNGV, per germline. The V and J ends lost 5 bases and 1 base respectively, with 17 bases between them. The CDR3 consists of 16 residues. In DNA form, the CDR3 reads TGTGCCAGCAGCAAGGGGGAGTCTCCCCTCCAAGAGACCCAGTACTTC. The encoded protein is CASSKGESPLQETQYF.

The J gene is TRBJ2-3, the V gene TRBV5-8; 9 bases map to TRBD1. Germline V gene data show CDR1 as SGHTS and CDR2 as YDEGEE. The CDR3 spans 15 residues. The trim removed 0 bases at V and 3 bases at J, leaving 2 bases unmatched. The CDR3, as DNA: TGTGCCAGCAGCTTGGCCGGACAGGGGACAGATACGCAGTATTTT. Translation: CASSLAGQGTDTQYF.

The chain carries TRBV3-1 (or the pseudogene TRBV3-2) and TRBJ2-1; D gene ambiguous. The CDR3 runs 15 residues. Germline CDR1 LGHDT, CDR2 YNNKEL (reference sequence). V gave up 2 bases and J gave up 0 bases, with 8 bases separating them. The CDR3 reads CASSQRVSSYNEQFF. The CDR3 DNA reads TGTGCCAGCAGCCAAAGAGTAAGCTCCTACAATGAGCAGTTCTTC.

The J gene is TRBJ2-7, the V gene TRBV19; possible D gene TRBD2, 5 bases. The CDR3 extends over 15 amino acids. Per the germline V gene, CDR1 is LNHDA and CDR2 is SQIVND (reference sequence). V gave up 3 bases and J gave up 2 bases, with 14 bases separating them. CDR3 amino acids: CASSIGDPGTYEQYF. The DNA for the CDR3 is TGTGCCAGTAGTATTGGGGATCCGGGGACCTACGAGCAGTACTTC.

The chain links TRBV24-1 to TRBJ1-2; no clear D gene. CDR1 and CDR2 (germline): KGHDR, SFDVKD. V dropped 6 bases and J dropped 8 bases, with 12 bases sitting between them. This CDR3 spans 12 amino acids. The CDR3 DNA reads TGTGCCACCAGTCTCGGTGGCGGCGGCTACACCTTC. Translated, it gives CATSLGGGGYTF.

The chain employs TRBV7-9 and TRBJ2-5, with D possibly being TRBD1 (6 bases). Trimming shortened V by 4 bases and J by 7 bases, and 13 bases separated the two germline ends. The CDR3 has 13 residues. CDR1 and CDR2 (germline): SEHNR, FQNEAQ (reference sequence). The CDR3 here is CASSYGTIGTQYF. The CDR3 region has the DNA TGTGCCAGCAGCTATGGGACAATAGGGACCCAGTACTTC.